Below, 8 T cell receptor beta chains from the same sample are listed, as sequenced in a study of T cell repertoires in cytomegalovirus infection. TCRdb passed the reads through MiXCR, listing each CDR3 protein once. The data show approximately 280,000 distinct CDR3 sequences, with 20% to 25% seen just once and around 20% held by the top ten. No antigen is known for these receptors. This specimen was cultured PBMCs, taken from culture after CMV antigen stimulation. The source is a human donor in good health (CMV status not recorded). Some clones in this sample may be carry-over from other donors' samples.

This clonotype has just a few counts. This chain joins TRBV19 and TRBJ1-2; D remains unclear. This CDR3 comprises 13 residues. Trimming shortened V by 3 bases and J by 2 bases, and 7 bases separated the two germline ends. Germline CDR1 and CDR2: LNHDA and SQIVND (reference sequence). In nucleotides, the CDR3 is TGTGCCAGTAGTATCTCGGAAAACTATGGCTACACCTTC. This sequence encodes CASSISENYGYTF.

The chain carries TRBV29-1 and TRBJ2-3, with 8 bases that match TRBD2. The CDR3 has 15 amino acids. With V trimmed by 4 bases and J by 6 bases, 12 bases remained unmatched. Germline V gives CDR1 SQVTM, CDR2 ANQGSEA. CDR3 amino acids: CSVGSLSGGPDTQYF. The CDR3 DNA reads TGCAGCGTTGGCTCCCTGTCGGGAGGGCCGGATACGCAGTATTTT.

This clonotype showed up just once. This sequence joins TRBV25-1 and TRBJ2-5, with D tentatively TRBD2 (6 bases). This CDR3 comprises 16 residues. The V end was cut by 1 base, the J end by 2 bases, with 14 bases between. Germline CDR1 and CDR2: MGHDK and SYGVNS. CDR3 coding DNA: TGTGCCAGCAGTGAATTGGGGTTGGGGGGACAAGAGACCCAGTACTTC. It translates to CASSELGLGGQETQYF.

This clonotype was detected many times. The V call is TRBV6-6, the J call TRBJ1-6; 7 bases are shared with TRBD1. This CDR3 contains 15 residues. The germline V gene encodes CDR1 MNHNY and CDR2 SVGAGI (reference sequence). V shed 2 bases, J shed 8 bases, and the junction held 6 bases outside the gene matches. The CDR3 DNA reads TGTGCCAGCAGTTACCCCCGGGACAGCTATTCACCCCTCCACTTT. Protein product: CASSYPRDSYSPLHF.

This clonotype was seen only a few times. The CDR3 nucleotides read TGTGCCAGCCGGGTAGGGCTGAGCACCGGGGAGCTGTTTTTT. Translation gives CASRVGLSTGELFF. The rearrangement links TRBV6-2 or TRBV6-3 to TRBJ2-2; no definite D call. The V end lost 8 bases, the J end lost 4 bases, and 14 bases lay between the germline ends. The germline V gene encodes CDR1 MNHEY and CDR2 SVGEGT. The CDR3 is made up of 14 amino acids.

In this sample, this clonotype turned up many times. This chain joins TRBV27 and TRBJ2-3; the match to TRBD2 covers 9 bases. CDR3 length: 16 amino acids. Per the germline V gene, CDR1 is MNHEY and CDR2 is SMNVEV (reference sequence). The V and J ends lost 5 bases and 2 bases, in that order; junction bases with no gene match: 8. The CDR3 sequence: CASSLAGRQNTDTQYF. As DNA, the CDR3 is TGTGCCAGCAGTCTAGCGGGGCGACAGAACACAGATACGCAGTATTTT.

This sequence joins TRBV6-5 and TRBJ2-1; D is perhaps TRBD1 (6 bases). Germline CDR1 and CDR2: MNHEY and SVGAGI. V shed 7 bases and J shed 6 bases, with 16 bases lying between them. The CDR3 has 14 residues. CDR3 residues: CASKIQGMSNEQFF. In DNA form, the CDR3 reads TGTGCCAGCAAAATACAGGGTATGTCCAATGAGCAGTTCTTC.

This clonotype was seen more than once but under ten times. V is TRBV4-3 and J is TRBJ2-5, with D unresolved. V was clipped by 1 base and J by 3 bases, with 12 bases between them. CDR3 length equals 15 residues. Germline V CDR1 and CDR2: LGHNA, YSLEER. The CDR3 reads CASSQGSLYKETQYF. The CDR3 coding sequence is TGCGCCAGCAGCCAAGGATCCCTATATAAAGAGACCCAGTACTTC.